A single sample gave rise to the 8 T cell receptor beta chains below, sequenced in a study of shared clonotypes between healthy human individuals. Libraries were prepared by immunoSEQ multiplex PCR; TCRdb keeps only in-frame clonotypes and omits some of them. The table shows about 490,000 clones, with 60% to 85% occurring only once. Input material: PBMCs. The receptors were sampled from a woman aged 40 to 50 in good health. Some clones in this sample may be carry-over from other donors' samples.

This clone was seen once. The CDR3 bases are TGTGCCAGCAGTTCACCGGGACTAGCGGGTTACGAGCAGTACTTC. Its protein is CASSSPGLAGYEQYF. This chain connects TRBV6-5 to TRBJ2-7; 12 nucleotides align to TRBD2. CDR3 length equals 15 residues. Germline V gives CDR1 MNHEY, CDR2 SVGAGI. V dropped 4 bases and J dropped 4; count of bases not matched to a gene: 5.

This clone is a singleton in its sample. The chain carries TRBV19 and TRBJ1-1; TRBD1 is a possible D gene (5 bases). The CDR3 runs to 14 residues. V lost 8 bases to trimming and J lost 7 bases, with 20 bases between them. Germline CDR1 LNHDA, CDR2 SQIVND (reference sequence). The CDR3 reads CASGLTGGQGEAFF. DNA of the CDR3: TGTGCCAGTGGACTAACGGGGGGTCAGGGTGAAGCTTTCTTT.

The chain has TRBV19 and TRBJ2-1, with 7 bases matching TRBD2. With V trimmed by 1 base and J by 6 bases, 9 bases remained unmatched. The CDR3 length is 16 residues. Germline assignment: CDR1 LNHDA and CDR2 SQIVND (reference sequence). The CDR3 DNA is TGTGCCAGTAGTATAGGACGGGGGAGGGAGTCCAATGAGCAGTTCTTC. The encoded protein is CASSIGRGRESNEQFF.

The rearrangement uses TRBV11-1 and TRBJ1-1; no clear D. Germline assignment: CDR1 SGHAT and CDR2 FQDESV (reference sequence). This CDR3 comprises 15 residues. Trimming removed 5 bases from V and 0 bases from J, with 13 bases in between. The CDR3 nucleotides are TGTGCCAGCAGCCCTGAAGGTGCTATGAACACTGAAGCTTTCTTT. Protein product: CASSPEGAMNTEAFF.

This chain links TRBV7-2 with TRBJ2-1; TRBD2 agrees at 10 bases. This CDR3 contains 16 residues. V was pared by 4 bases and J by 12 bases, with 15 bases of the junction left unmatched. Per germline, CDR1 SGHTA and CDR2 FQGNSA. CDR3 protein: CASSWEGASGSGRQFF. The CDR3 region has the DNA TGTGCCAGCAGCTGGGAGGGGGCTAGCGGGAGCGGGCGGCAGTTCTTC.

This clone was counted only a few times. The chain combines TRBV6-6 with TRBJ2-7; D is possibly TRBD2 (6 bases). Germline-derived CDR1 and CDR2 are MNHNY and SVGAGI (reference sequence). Trimming left V 5 bases short and J 2 bases short, with 19 bases between. The CDR3 contains 16 residues. In nucleotides, the CDR3 is TGTGCCAGCAGTCAAGGGGTGCCGGGACTCCCCTACGAGCAGTACTTC. It translates to CASSQGVPGLPYEQYF.

This rearrangement joins TRBV7-2 to TRBJ1-5; 7 nucleotides agree with TRBD1. The CDR3 totals 14 residues. Trimming cost V 4 bases and J 5 bases; bases outside gene matches: 5. Germline CDR1 is SGHTA and CDR2 is FQGNSA. The CDR3 spells CASSYDRAYQPQHF. The CDR3 DNA reads TGTGCCAGCAGCTATGACAGGGCGTATCAGCCCCAGCATTTT.

This clone appeared once. The chain recombines TRBV29-1 with TRBJ1-2; the D gene is possibly TRBD1 (5 bases). CDR1 is SQVTM, CDR2 ANQGSEA, per germline. The CDR3 runs to 14 residues. Trimming pared 0 bases from V and 7 bases from J, leaving 15 bases between. The CDR3 here is CSVEDFGTRLGYTF. For the CDR3, the DNA is TGCAGCGTTGAAGATTTCGGGACCCGGCTTGGCTACACCTTC.